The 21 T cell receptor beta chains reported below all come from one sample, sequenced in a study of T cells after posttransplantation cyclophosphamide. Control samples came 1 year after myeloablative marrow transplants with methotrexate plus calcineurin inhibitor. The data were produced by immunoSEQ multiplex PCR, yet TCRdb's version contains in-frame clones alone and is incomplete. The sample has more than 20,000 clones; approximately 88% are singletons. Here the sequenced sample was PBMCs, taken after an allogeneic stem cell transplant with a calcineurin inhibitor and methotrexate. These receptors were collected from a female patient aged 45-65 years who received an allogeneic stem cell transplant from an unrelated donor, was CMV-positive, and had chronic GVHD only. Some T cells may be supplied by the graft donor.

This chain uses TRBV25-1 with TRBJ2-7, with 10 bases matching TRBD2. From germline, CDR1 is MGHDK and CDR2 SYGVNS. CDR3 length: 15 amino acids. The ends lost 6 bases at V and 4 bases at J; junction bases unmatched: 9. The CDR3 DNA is TGTGCCAGCAGCTCTGGAGGACTAGCGGATTACGAGCAGTACTTC. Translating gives CASSSGGLADYEQYF.

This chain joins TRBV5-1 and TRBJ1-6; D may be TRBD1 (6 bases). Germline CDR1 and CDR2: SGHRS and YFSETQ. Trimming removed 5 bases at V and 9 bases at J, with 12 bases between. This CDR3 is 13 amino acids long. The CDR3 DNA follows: TGCGCCAGCAGGGGACACGATAGTTCACCCCTCCACTTT. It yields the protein CASRGHDSSPLHF.

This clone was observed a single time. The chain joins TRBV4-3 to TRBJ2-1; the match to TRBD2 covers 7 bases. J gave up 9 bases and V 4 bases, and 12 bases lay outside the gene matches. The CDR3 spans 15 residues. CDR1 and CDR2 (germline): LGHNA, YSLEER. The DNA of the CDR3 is TGCGCCAGCAGCCCCGAACTAGCGAGTATGGCTGAGCAGTTCTTC. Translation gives CASSPELASMAEQFF.

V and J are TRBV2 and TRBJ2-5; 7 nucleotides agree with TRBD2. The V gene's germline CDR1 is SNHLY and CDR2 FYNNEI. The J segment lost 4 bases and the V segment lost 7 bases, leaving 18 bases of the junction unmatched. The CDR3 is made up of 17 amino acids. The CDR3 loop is CASKVPLGGGGRETQYF. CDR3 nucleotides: TGTGCCAGCAAAGTCCCCCTGGGGGGGGGAGGAAGAGAGACCCAGTACTTC.

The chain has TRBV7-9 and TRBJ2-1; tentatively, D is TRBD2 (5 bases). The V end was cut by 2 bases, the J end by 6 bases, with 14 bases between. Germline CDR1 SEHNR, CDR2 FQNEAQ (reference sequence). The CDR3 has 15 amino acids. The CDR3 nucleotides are TGTGCCAGCAGCTTAACAGTGGGAGAGGGCAATGAGCAGTTCTTC. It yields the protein CASSLTVGEGNEQFF.

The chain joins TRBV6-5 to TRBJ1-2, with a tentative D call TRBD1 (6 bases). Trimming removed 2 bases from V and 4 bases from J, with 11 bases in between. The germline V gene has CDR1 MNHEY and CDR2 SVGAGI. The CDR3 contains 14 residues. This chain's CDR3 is CASSYGGSFYGYTF. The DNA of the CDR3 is TGTGCCAGCAGTTACGGGGGCAGCTTCTATGGCTACACCTTC.

This CDR3 is CASSLWSGRGTDTQYF. The DNA of the CDR3 is TGTGCCAGCAGTTTATGGAGCGGGAGGGGCACAGATACGCAGTATTTT. This chain links TRBV27 with TRBJ2-3, with 10 nucleotides matching TRBD2. The trim removed 1 base at V and 1 base at J, leaving 2 bases unmatched. The CDR3 covers 16 residues. Germline lookup yields CDR1 MNHEY and CDR2 SMNVEV (reference sequence).

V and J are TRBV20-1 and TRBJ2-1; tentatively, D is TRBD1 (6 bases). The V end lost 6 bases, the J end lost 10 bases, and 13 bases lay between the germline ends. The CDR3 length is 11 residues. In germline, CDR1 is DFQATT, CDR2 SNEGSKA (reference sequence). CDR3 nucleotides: TGCAGTGCCTCCCTCGGGACAGAGCAGTTCTTC. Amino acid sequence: CSASLGTEQFF.

The CDR3 loop reads CASINTWREGSTDTQYF. In DNA form, the CDR3 reads TGTGCCAGCATTAACACGTGGCGGGAGGGCTCAACAGATACGCAGTATTTT. The chain couples TRBV7-2 to TRBJ2-3, with 9 bases aligning to TRBD2. The CDR3 sequence is 17 residues long. The trim removed 7 bases at V and 3 bases at J, leaving 14 bases unmatched. CDR1 and CDR2 from the germline V gene are SGHTA and FQGNSA.

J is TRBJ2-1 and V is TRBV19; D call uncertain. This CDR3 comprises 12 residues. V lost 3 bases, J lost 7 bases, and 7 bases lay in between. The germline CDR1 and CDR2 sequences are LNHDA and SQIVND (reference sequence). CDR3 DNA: TGTGCCAGTAGTATCTCCAGTAATGAGCAGTTCTTC. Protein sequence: CASSISSNEQFF.

DNA of the CDR3: TGTGCCAGCAGCCAAACGGACAAATTCTACGAGCAGTACTTC. This gives the protein CASSQTDKFYEQYF. The chain couples TRBV7-8 to TRBJ2-7; the D gene is possibly TRBD1 (5 bases). This CDR3 has 14 residues. Germline CDR1 and CDR2: SGHVS and FQNEAQ. V was cut by 5 bases and J by 3 bases, with 14 bases left in between. The complete variable domain, with remaining parts taken from reference TRBV7-8 and TRBJ2-7, reads GAGVSQSPRYKVAKRGQDVALRCDPISGHVSLFWYQQALGQGPEFLTYFQNEAQLDKSGLPSDRFFAERPEGSVSTLKIQRTQQEDSAVYLCASSQTDKFYEQYFGPGTRLTVT.

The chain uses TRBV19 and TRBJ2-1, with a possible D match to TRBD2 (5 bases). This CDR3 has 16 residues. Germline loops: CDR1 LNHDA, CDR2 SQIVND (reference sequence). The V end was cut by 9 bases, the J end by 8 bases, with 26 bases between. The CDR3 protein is CASQPQARTHSDEQFF. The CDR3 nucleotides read TGTGCCAGCCAACCCCAAGCGCGGACTCATTCGGATGAGCAGTTCTTC.

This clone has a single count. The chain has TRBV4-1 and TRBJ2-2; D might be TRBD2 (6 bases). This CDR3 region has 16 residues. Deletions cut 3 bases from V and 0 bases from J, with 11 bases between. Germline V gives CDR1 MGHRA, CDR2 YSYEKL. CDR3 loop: CASSHEAGSNTGELFF. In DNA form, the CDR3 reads TGCGCCAGCAGCCATGAAGCGGGTTCGAACACCGGGGAGCTGTTTTTT.

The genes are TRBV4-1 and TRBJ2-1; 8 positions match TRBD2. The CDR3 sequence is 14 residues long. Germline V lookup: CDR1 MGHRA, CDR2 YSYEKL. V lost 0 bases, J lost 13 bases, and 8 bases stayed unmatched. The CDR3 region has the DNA TGCGCCAGCAGCCAAGAGGTCGGGAGGGTGTTACAGTTCTTC. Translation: CASSQEVGRVLQFF.

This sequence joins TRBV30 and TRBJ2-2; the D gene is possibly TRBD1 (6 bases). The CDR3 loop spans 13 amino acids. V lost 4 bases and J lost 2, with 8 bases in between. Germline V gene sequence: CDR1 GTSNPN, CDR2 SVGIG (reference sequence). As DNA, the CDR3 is TGTGCCTGGAACAGGGTAAACACCGGGGAGCTGTTTTTT. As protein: CAWNRVNTGELFF.

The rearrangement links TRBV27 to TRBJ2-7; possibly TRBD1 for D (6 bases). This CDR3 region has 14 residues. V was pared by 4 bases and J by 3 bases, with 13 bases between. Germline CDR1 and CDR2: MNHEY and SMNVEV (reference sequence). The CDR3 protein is CASSSDRYNYEQYF. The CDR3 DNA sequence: TGTGCCAGCAGTTCAGACAGGTACAACTACGAGCAGTACTTC.

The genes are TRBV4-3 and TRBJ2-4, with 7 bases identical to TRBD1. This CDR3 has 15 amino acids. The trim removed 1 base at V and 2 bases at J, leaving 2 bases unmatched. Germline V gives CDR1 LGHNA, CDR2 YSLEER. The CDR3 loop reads CASSQGTGPKNIQYF. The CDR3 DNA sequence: TGCGCCAGCAGCCAAGGGACAGGCCCCAAAAACATTCAGTACTTC.

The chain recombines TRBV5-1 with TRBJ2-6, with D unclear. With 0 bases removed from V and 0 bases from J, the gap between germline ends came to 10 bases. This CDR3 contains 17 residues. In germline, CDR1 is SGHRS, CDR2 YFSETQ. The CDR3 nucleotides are TGCGCCAGCAGCTTGGGAGTCTTGCGCTCTGGGGCCAACGTCCTGACTTTC. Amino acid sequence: CASSLGVLRSGANVLTF.

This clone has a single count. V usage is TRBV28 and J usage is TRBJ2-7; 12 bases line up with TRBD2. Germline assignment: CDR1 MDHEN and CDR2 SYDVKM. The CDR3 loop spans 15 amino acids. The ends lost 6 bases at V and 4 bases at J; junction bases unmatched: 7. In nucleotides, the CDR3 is TGTGCCAGCAGCTTCGGACTAGCGGGATCGTACGAGCAGTACTTC. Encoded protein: CASSFGLAGSYEQYF.

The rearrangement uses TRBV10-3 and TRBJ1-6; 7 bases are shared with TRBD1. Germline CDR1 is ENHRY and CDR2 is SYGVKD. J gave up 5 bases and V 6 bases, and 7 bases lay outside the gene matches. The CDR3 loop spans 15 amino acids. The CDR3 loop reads CAISQSTGDNSPLHF. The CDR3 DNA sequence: TGTGCCATCAGCCAGTCTACAGGGGATAATTCACCCCTCCACTTT.

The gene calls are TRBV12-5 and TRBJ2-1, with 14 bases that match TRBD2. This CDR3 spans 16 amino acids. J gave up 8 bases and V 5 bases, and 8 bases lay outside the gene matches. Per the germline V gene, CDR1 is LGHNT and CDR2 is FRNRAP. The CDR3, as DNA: TGTGCTAGTGGTGACGGGACTAGCGGGAGAATCGATGAGCAGTTCTTC. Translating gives CASGDGTSGRIDEQFF.